These 27 T cell receptor beta chains came from one sample sequenced in a study of persistence of HIV-infected CD4 T cells. These receptors' targets are unknown. Stimulation used 9 to 10 ug/mL lysate from CMV-infected fibroblasts. Sorting of responding CD4+ T cells relied on upregulated CD40 ligand together with CD69. The immunoSEQ assay was version 4, run in survey mode. TCRdb keeps only in-frame clones here, not all; method: immunoSEQ multiplex PCR. The sample lists approximately 7,000 clones, 79% occurring once. The sample here was CD4+ T cells sorted from PBMCs after roughly 17-hour stimulation, taken from a patient who received antiretroviral therapy. Every receptor here comes from an adult woman with HIV who was CMV-seropositive.

This clone has a handful of counts. J is TRBJ1-4 and V is TRBV7-9; 8 bases map to TRBD1. Germline-derived CDR1 and CDR2 are SEHNR and FQNEAQ (reference sequence). The CDR3 consists of 15 residues. Trimming removed 5 bases from V and 5 bases from J; junction bases left unmatched: 7. The DNA for the CDR3 is TGTGCCAGCAGCCTCGACAGGGGTAAAAATGAAAAACTGTTTTTT. This codes for CASSLDRGKNEKLFF.

V gene TRBV19 combines with J gene TRBJ1-5; a possible D gene is TRBD1 (6 bases). The ends were cut back, 0 bases at V and 15 bases at J, with 15 bases in the middle. Per the germline V gene, CDR1 is LNHDA and CDR2 is SQIVND (reference sequence). The CDR3 runs 13 residues. CDR3 amino acids: CASSIEWDKQRHF. The DNA for the CDR3 is TGTGCCAGTAGTATAGAATGGGACAAGCAAAGGCATTTT.

This rearrangement joins TRBV28 to TRBJ1-3; TRBD1 agrees at 7 bases. The CDR3 contains 15 residues. The V gene end was trimmed by 3 bases and the J gene end by 1 base; junction bases not matched to a gene: 3. Germline CDR1 MDHEN, CDR2 SYDVKM. The chain's CDR3 is CASSFQGGSGNTIYF. The CDR3 DNA is TGTGCCAGCAGTTTCCAGGGGGGATCTGGAAACACCATATATTTT.

The V and J genes are TRBV5-1 and TRBJ1-2; unclear D gene. The ends were cut back, 7 bases at V and 6 bases at J, with 13 bases in the middle. The CDR3 runs to 12 residues. Germline values: CDR1 SGHRS, CDR2 YFSETQ. CDR3 in DNA: TGCGCCAGCTCCCCTTGGGGTAATGGCTACACCTTC. Protein sequence: CASSPWGNGYTF.

This sequence joins TRBV4-2 and TRBJ2-7, with 8 bases fitting TRBD1. CDR3 length: 17 residues. CDR1 is LGHNA and CDR2 is YNFKEQ in the germline V gene. With 0 bases clipped from V and 4 bases from J, the junction kept 11 bases outside the gene matches. CDR3 in DNA: TGTGCCAGCAGCCAAGATTCTTGGACAGGGAATGGGTACGAGCAGTACTTC. It specifies CASSQDSWTGNGYEQYF.

The chain is built from TRBV9 and TRBJ2-2, with D unresolved. Trimming pared 3 bases from V and 0 bases from J, leaving 6 bases between. The CDR3 spans 14 residues. Germline loops: CDR1 SGDLS, CDR2 YYNGEE. The CDR3 region has the DNA TGTGCCAGCAGCGCTTACACGAACACCGGGGAGCTGTTTTTT. This encodes CASSAYTNTGELFF.

The chain has TRBV30 and TRBJ2-1; 8 bases are shared with TRBD2. This CDR3 has 16 residues. The V and J ends lost 4 bases and 4 bases, in that order; junction bases with no gene match: 12. Germline V CDR1 and CDR2: GTSNPN, SVGIG (reference sequence). CDR3 loop: CAWTHPLADLYNEQFF. The CDR3 bases are TGTGCCTGGACCCACCCACTAGCGGATCTTTACAATGAGCAGTTCTTC.

The chain couples TRBV2 to TRBJ1-1; D unresolved. The CDR3 contains 12 residues. Germline V gene lookup returns CDR1 SNHLY and CDR2 FYNNEI. V shed 6 bases and J shed 3 bases, with 8 bases lying between them. CDR3 in amino acids: CASRQWDTEAFF. CDR3 coding DNA: TGTGCCAGCAGACAGTGGGACACTGAAGCTTTCTTT.

The genes are TRBV5-1 and TRBJ2-5; D uncertain. Germline values: CDR1 SGHRS, CDR2 YFSETQ. The CDR3 runs to 11 residues. V dropped 4 bases and J dropped 2 bases, with 3 bases sitting between them. The CDR3 sequence is CASSIQETQYF. The CDR3 bases are TGCGCCAGCAGCATACAAGAGACCCAGTACTTC.

The chain couples TRBV2 to TRBJ1-2; TRBD1 matches at 9 bases. In germline, CDR1 is SNHLY, CDR2 FYNNEI. Trimming took 4 bases from V and 6 from J; bases not matched to a gene: 6. This CDR3 has 14 amino acids. The DNA for the CDR3 is TGTGCCAGCAGTGCGACAGGGGGGGAGAATGGCTACACCTTC. Translation gives CASSATGGENGYTF.

The rearrangement links TRBV18 to TRBJ2-2; TRBD1 is a possible D gene (5 bases). Germline V gene lookup returns CDR1 KGHSH and CDR2 LQKENI. Trimming shortened V by 6 bases and J by 6 bases, and 17 bases separated the two germline ends. The CDR3 runs to 15 residues. CDR3: CASSINRKGPGELFF. The CDR3 DNA follows: TGTGCCAGCTCTATAAACAGGAAGGGTCCCGGGGAGCTGTTTTTT.

The rearrangement uses TRBV28 and TRBJ1-3; 7 nucleotides line up with TRBD1. The V and J ends lost 5 bases and 0 bases, in that order; junction bases with no gene match: 7. The germline V gene encodes CDR1 MDHEN and CDR2 SYDVKM. The CDR3 is made up of 16 amino acids. This CDR3 is CASSRRDRASGNTIYF. As DNA, the CDR3 is TGTGCCAGCAGTCGACGGGACAGAGCCTCTGGAAACACCATATATTTT.

The chain carries TRBV7-3 and TRBJ2-3; 7 bases map to TRBD1. CDR3 size: 16 residues. V shed 0 bases, J shed 2 bases, and the junction held 5 bases outside the gene matches. Germline CDR1 and CDR2: SGHTA and FQGTGA. The CDR3 region has the DNA TGTGCCAGCAGCTTAACGAGACAGGGCCCCACAGATACGCAGTATTTT. Its translation is CASSLTRQGPTDTQYF. The complete variable domain, with remaining parts taken from reference TRBV7-3 and TRBJ2-3, reads GAGVSQTPSNKVTEKGKYVELRCDPISGHTALYWYRQSLGQGPEFLIYFQGTGAADDSGLPNDRFFAVRPEGSVSTLKIQRTERGDSAVYLCASSLTRQGPTDTQYFGPGTRLTVL.

This rearrangement joins TRBV5-1 to TRBJ2-1; tentatively, D is TRBD1 (5 bases). Trimming cost V 4 bases and J 12 bases, with 17 bases left between them. The germline gives CDR1 SGHRS, CDR2 YFSETQ. This CDR3 has 13 amino acids. The CDR3 is CASSHTDRRGQFF. DNA for the CDR3: TGCGCCAGCAGCCATACCGACAGAAGGGGGCAGTTCTTC.

As to this clone: The junction does not match germline at one end; this may be a read error. This rearrangement joins TRBV5-4 to TRBJ1-6; 8 bases are a match to TRBD1. This CDR3 contains 16 residues. CDR1 is SGHNT and CDR2 is YYREEE in the germline V gene (reference sequence). DNA for the CDR3: TGTGCCAGCAGCTTGACAGGGGGGGGATATAGTTCACCCCTCCACTTT. It translates to CASSLTGGGYSSPLHF.

The gene calls are TRBV27 and TRBJ2-1, with 12 nucleotides matching TRBD2. Germline V gives CDR1 MNHEY, CDR2 SMNVEV (reference sequence). This CDR3 contains 17 residues. The trim removed 8 bases at V and 7 bases at J, leaving 15 bases unmatched. CDR3 in DNA: TGTGCCAGCGGGGCGCTAGCGGGAGGGCCCGGGGAGAATGAGCAGTTCTTC. It specifies CASGALAGGPGENEQFF.

The chain joins TRBV19 to TRBJ1-4; 8 positions agree with TRBD1. V shed 6 bases and J 8 bases; nucleotides not matched to a gene: 8. Germline V gene lookup returns CDR1 LNHDA and CDR2 SQIVND (reference sequence). This CDR3 is built from 14 residues. For the CDR3, the DNA is TGTGCCAGTAGGTTTGGACAGGGAACCGAAAAACTGTTTTTT. Its protein product is CASRFGQGTEKLFF.

This chain uses TRBV5-1 with TRBJ2-5, with 9 bases that match TRBD2. The germline V gene encodes CDR1 SGHRS and CDR2 YFSETQ. The CDR3 is 15 residues long. The junction had 6 bases not matched to a gene; V was cut back by 4 bases and J by 2 bases. CDR3 nucleotides: TGCGCCAGCAGCCAACTAGCGGGTGGACAAGAGACCCAGTACTTC. Its translation: CASSQLAGGQETQYF.

This chain links TRBV5-1 with TRBJ1-1; the D is unclear. The germline V gene encodes CDR1 SGHRS and CDR2 YFSETQ. The CDR3 spans 12 residues. Trimming shortened V by 4 bases and J by 7 bases, and 11 bases separated the two germline ends. In DNA, the CDR3 is TGCGCCAGCAGCCGAGACTCTGTTGAAGCTTTCTTT. This translates into CASSRDSVEAFF.

The chain employs TRBV19 and TRBJ2-1, with 10 nucleotides matching TRBD2. The CDR3 is 15 residues long. V trimming: 5 bases; J trimming: 8 bases; junction bases outside the gene matches: 9. Germline lookup yields CDR1 LNHDA and CDR2 SQIVND (reference sequence). The CDR3: CASSVSETSGYEQFF. CDR3 sequence (DNA): TGTGCCAGTAGTGTCTCTGAGACTAGCGGGTATGAGCAGTTCTTC. The full variable domain, in which reference TRBV19 and TRBJ2-1 provide the parts outside the CDR3, is DGGITQSPKYLFRKEGQNVTLSCEQNLNHDAMYWYRQDPGQGLRLIYYSQIVNDFQKGDIAEGYSVSREKKESFPLTVTSAQKNPTAFYLCASSVSETSGYEQFFGPGTRLTVL.

The V and J genes are TRBV4-3 and TRBJ1-1, with TRBD1 matching 10 bases. The germline V gene encodes CDR1 LGHNA and CDR2 YSLEER. The length of the CDR3 is 14 residues. V lost 4 bases and J lost 5; bases outside the gene matches: 4. DNA for the CDR3: TGCGCCAGCAGCCTAGGACAGGGGGAGACTGAAGCTTTCTTT. Protein: CASSLGQGETEAFF.

This clone was seen only a few times. The chain carries TRBV6-5 and TRBJ1-2; 7 positions match TRBD1. Germline V gene data show CDR1 as MNHEY and CDR2 as SVGAGI. Losses at the gene ends were 4 bases for V and 6 bases for J; bases not matched to a gene: 8. CDR3 length: 14 amino acids. Written as DNA, the CDR3 is TGTGCCAGCAGTTTCGACAGGGATGTGGATGGCTACACCTTC. This gives the protein CASSFDRDVDGYTF.

The chain links TRBV5-8 to TRBJ2-7; a possible D gene is TRBD2 (6 bases). The CDR3 contains 13 residues. V lost 4 bases and J lost 0, with 8 bases in between. CDR1 is SGHTS and CDR2 is YDEGEE in the germline V gene. CDR3 in DNA: TGTGCCAGCAGCATCGGGAGCTCCTACGAGCAGTACTTC. Translated, it gives CASSIGSSYEQYF.

J is TRBJ2-3 and V is TRBV13; the D is unclear. The ends were cut back, 5 bases at V and 5 bases at J, with 11 bases in the middle. In germline, CDR1 is PRHDT, CDR2 FYEKMQ (reference sequence). The CDR3 is 13 residues long. CDR3 in amino acids: CASSQTTGDTQYF. The DNA for the CDR3 is TGTGCCAGCAGCCAGACAACGGGAGATACGCAGTATTTT.

J is TRBJ1-1 and V is TRBV5-1; the D is unclear. CDR3 length: 13 residues. CDR1 SGHRS and CDR2 YFSETQ come from the germline V gene. Trimming cost V 2 bases and J 2 bases, with 7 bases left between them. The DNA for the CDR3 is TGCGCCAGCAGCTTAACCCTAAACACTGAAGCTTTCTTT. Translated: CASSLTLNTEAFF.

The chain uses TRBV19 and TRBJ1-1, with D unclear. The CDR3 spans 14 residues. Germline loops: CDR1 LNHDA, CDR2 SQIVND (reference sequence). Trimming took 7 bases from V and 4 from J, leaving 16 bases between them. The CDR3 loop reads CASNSPPGTTEAFF. CDR3 DNA: TGTGCCAGTAACTCGCCCCCGGGCACCACTGAAGCTTTCTTT.

The count of this clone is one. CDR3 in DNA: TGTGCCAGCAGCAAAGGGGCGGTTAGGGGGATGAACACTGAAGCTTTCTTT. Translating it yields CASSKGAVRGMNTEAFF. The rearrangement joins TRBV21-1 to TRBJ1-1; the table's TRBD1 call for D was not verified on the DNA. TRBV21-1 represents a pseudogene. There are 17 residues in the CDR3.